This T cell receptor (beta chain) was identified during a study of T-cell reconstitution after alpha-beta-depleted transplantation in children. The ends lost 5 bases at V and 5 bases at J; junction bases unmatched: 6. The CDR3 covers 13 residues. Germline V gene lookup returns CDR1 DFQATT and CDR2 SNEGSKA (reference sequence). Researchers prepared the TCRbeta library using unique molecular identifiers, the study reports. MiXCR, applied by TCRdb to the PCR reads, yields one record per CDR3 protein. The table has 440,000 or so distinct CDR3 sequences, 43% seen once. This clonotype occurred a few times. The receptor comes from a girl under 10 years old with aplastic anemia, due to receive a stem cell transplant. This chain links TRBV20-1 with TRBJ2-7, with 10 nucleotides matching TRBD1. Sequencing used PBMCs, obtained before TCRalphabeta/CD19-depleted stem cell transplant. The CDR3 loop reads CSARQGAFDEQYF. The CDR3 nucleotides are TGCAGTGCTCGACAGGGGGCTTTCGACGAGCAGTACTTC.